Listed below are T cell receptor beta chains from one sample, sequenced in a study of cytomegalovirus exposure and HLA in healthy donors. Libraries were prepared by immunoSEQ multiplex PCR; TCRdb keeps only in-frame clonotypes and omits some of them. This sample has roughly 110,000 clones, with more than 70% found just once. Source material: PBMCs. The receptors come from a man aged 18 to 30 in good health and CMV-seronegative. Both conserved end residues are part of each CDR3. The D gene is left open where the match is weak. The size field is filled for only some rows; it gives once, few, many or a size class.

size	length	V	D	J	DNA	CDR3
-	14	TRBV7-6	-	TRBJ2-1	TGTGCCAGCACTAGGGGTTGGACCTACAATGAGCAGTTCTTC	CASTRGWTYNEQFF
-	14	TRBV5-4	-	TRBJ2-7	TGTGCCAGCAGCTTGGACGGACTCACCAACGAGCAGTACTTC	CASSLDGLTNEQYF
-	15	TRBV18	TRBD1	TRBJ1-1	TGTGCCAGCTCACGCGGACAGGGGTTTAAGGCTGAAGCTTTCTTT	CASSRGQGFKAEAFF
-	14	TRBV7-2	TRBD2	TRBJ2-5	TGTGCCAGCAGCCCGGGGGGGAGCAGGGAGACCCAGTACTTC	CASSPGGSRETQYF
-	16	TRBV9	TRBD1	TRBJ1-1	TGTGCCAGCAGCGGACAACAGGGGAGATTGAACACTGAAGCTTTCTTT	CASSGQQGRLNTEAFF
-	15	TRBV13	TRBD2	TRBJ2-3	TGTGCCAGCAGATATAGCGGGGGGGCCTGGGATACGCAGTATTTT	CASRYSGGAWDTQYF
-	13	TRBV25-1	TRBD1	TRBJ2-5	TGTGCCAGCAGTCTACAGGGGCCCGAGACCCAGTACTTC	CASSLQGPETQYF
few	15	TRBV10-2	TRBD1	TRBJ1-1	TGCGCCAGCAGTGCCCAACAGGGGGTGAACACTGAAGCTTTCTTT	CASSAQQGVNTEAFF
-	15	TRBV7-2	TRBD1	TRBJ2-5	TGTGCCAGCAGCGCCCGGGACAGGGCGGGAAAGACCCAGTACTTC	CASSARDRAGKTQYF
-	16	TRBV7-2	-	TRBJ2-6	TGTGCCAGCAGCTTACAGGTCTCCTCTGGGGCCAACGTCCTGACTTTC	CASSLQVSSGANVLTF
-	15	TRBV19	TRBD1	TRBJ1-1	TGTGCCAGTAGGCACCCGGGACAGGCTAACACTGAAGCTTTCTTT	CASRHPGQANTEAFF
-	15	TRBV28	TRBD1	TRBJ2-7	TGTGCCAGCAGCCGCAATCGCAGGGGGAGCTACGAGCAGTACTTC	CASSRNRRGSYEQYF
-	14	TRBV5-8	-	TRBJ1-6	TGTGCCAGCAGCTTCGGGGGGGCGAATTCACCCCTCCACTTT	CASSFGGANSPLHF
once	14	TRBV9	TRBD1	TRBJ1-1	TGTGCCAGCAGCGTAGGATACAGGGGCACTGAAGCTTTCTTT	CASSVGYRGTEAFF
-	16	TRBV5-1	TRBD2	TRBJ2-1	TGCGCCAGCAGCCCTGAAGGACTAGCGGGGTTTAGTGAGCAGTTCTTC	CASSPEGLAGFSEQFF
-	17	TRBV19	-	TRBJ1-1	TGTGCCAGTACTCCCTTTGGGCAGGTCCTACCTAACACTGAAGCTTTCTTT	CASTPFGQVLPNTEAFF
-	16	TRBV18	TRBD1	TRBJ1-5	TGTGCCAGCTCAGTCAGGGGGCGGGTTAGCAATCAGCCCCAGCATTTT	CASSVRGRVSNQPQHF
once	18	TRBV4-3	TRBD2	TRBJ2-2	TGCGCCAGCAGCCAAACTAGCGGGGGGACCGCGAACACCGGGGAGCTGTTTTTT	CASSQTSGGTANTGELFF
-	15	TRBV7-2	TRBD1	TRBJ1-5	TGTGCCAGCAGCTTAGGAGGGGGCACCAATCAGCCCCAGCATTTT	CASSLGGGTNQPQHF
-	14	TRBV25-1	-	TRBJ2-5	TGTGCCAGCAGTGAGGCCCGGGGGAGGGAGACCCAGTACTTC	CASSEARGRETQYF
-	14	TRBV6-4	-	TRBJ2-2	TGTGCCAGCAGAAGGGACACCAACACCGGGGAGCTGTTTTTT	CASRRDTNTGELFF
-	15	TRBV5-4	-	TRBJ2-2	TGTGCCAGCAGCTTGGGGACCGGGGTAACCGGGGAGCTGTTTTTT	CASSLGTGVTGELFF
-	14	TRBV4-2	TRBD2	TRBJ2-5	TGTGCCAGCAGCCCTCCGACTAGCGGGGGTGAGCAGTACTTC	CASSPPTSGGEQYF
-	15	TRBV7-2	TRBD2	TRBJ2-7	TGTGCCAGCAGCACTAGCGGGGGGGCCATCTACGAGCAGTACTTC	CASSTSGGAIYEQYF
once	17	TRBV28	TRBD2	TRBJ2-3	TGTGCCAGCAGTTCCCCCGGACTAGCGGGATACACAGATACGCAGTATTTT	CASSSPGLAGYTDTQYF
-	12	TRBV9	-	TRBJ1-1	TGTGCCAGCAGCGAGGGGGACACTGAAGCTTTCTTT	CASSEGDTEAFF
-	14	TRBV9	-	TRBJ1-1	TGTGCCAGCAGCGTTTCAACGGTGAACACTGAAGCTTTCTTT	CASSVSTVNTEAFF
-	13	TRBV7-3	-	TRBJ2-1	TGTGCCAGCAGCTTAACCCCCTCAGGGGAGCAGTTCTTC	CASSLTPSGEQFF
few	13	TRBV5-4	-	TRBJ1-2	TGTGCCAGCAGCTGGAGGGGAAACTATGGCTACACCTTC	CASSWRGNYGYTF
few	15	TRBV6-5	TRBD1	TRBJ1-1	TGTGCCAGCAGTTCGACAGGGGGCGGCGGTTCTGAAGCTTTCTTT	CASSSTGGGGSEAFF
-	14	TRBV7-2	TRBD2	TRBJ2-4	TGTGCCAGCAGCTTAGGCGGGAGCAAAAACATTCAGTACTTC	CASSLGGSKNIQYF
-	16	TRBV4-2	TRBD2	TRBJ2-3	TGTGCCAGCAGCCGCATGACTAGCGGGGGACCCGATACGCAGTATTTT	CASSRMTSGGPDTQYF
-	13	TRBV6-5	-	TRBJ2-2	TGTGCCAGCACTCGGGATGGCACCGGGGAGCTGTTTTTT	CASTRDGTGELFF
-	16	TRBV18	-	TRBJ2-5	TGTGCCAGCTCACCATCGATTCGAACAAATCGAGAGACCCAGTACTTC	CASSPSIRTNRETQYF
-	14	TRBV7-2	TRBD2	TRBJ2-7	TGTGCCAGCAGCTTAGCGGGAGGGAGCTACGAGCAGTACTTC	CASSLAGGSYEQYF
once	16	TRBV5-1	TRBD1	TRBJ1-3	TGCGCCAGCAGCTTGGGACAGGGGAGCTCTGGAAACACCATATATTTT	CASSLGQGSSGNTIYF
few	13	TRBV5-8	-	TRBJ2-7	TGTGCCAGCAGCTTGTTGGGCTATTCCGAGCAGTACTTC	CASSLLGYSEQYF
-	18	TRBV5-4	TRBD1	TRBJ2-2	TGTGCCAGCAGCTTAGGACCTCCGGGACAGGGGTCGGGCGGGGAGCTGTTTTTT	CASSLGPPGQGSGGELFF
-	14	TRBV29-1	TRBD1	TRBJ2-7	TGCAGCGTTGCCGGACAGGGCCCTTTGGTAGAGCAGTACTTC	CSVAGQGPLVEQYF
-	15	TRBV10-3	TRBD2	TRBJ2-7	TGTGCCATCAGTGCCGGACTAGCGGGGTTCTACGAGCAGTACTTC	CAISAGLAGFYEQYF
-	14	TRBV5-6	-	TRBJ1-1	TGTGCCAGCAGCTTGCTTCGAGCGAACACTGAAGCTTTCTTT	CASSLLRANTEAFF
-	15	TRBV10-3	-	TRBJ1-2	TGTGCCATCGGCGACGACAGCTTGGGTAACGATGGCCACACCTTC	CAIGDDSLGNDGHTF
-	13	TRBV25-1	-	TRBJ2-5	TGTGCCAGCAGTGAGTCGATAGGGGGGACCCAGTACTTC	CASSESIGGTQYF
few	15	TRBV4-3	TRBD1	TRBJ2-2	TGCGCCAGCAGCCAAGGGACAGGGGGAGACGGGGAGCTGTTTTTT	CASSQGTGGDGELFF
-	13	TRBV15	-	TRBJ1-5	TGTGCCACCAGCAGAGATTACGGTCAGCCCCAGCATTTT	CATSRDYGQPQHF
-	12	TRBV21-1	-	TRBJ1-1	TGTGCCACGACAGGGATCCCCACTGAAGCTTTCTTT	CATTGIPTEAFF
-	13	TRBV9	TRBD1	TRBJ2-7	TGTGCCAGCAGCGACGGACAGGGGGAAGTGCAGTACTTC	CASSDGQGEVQYF